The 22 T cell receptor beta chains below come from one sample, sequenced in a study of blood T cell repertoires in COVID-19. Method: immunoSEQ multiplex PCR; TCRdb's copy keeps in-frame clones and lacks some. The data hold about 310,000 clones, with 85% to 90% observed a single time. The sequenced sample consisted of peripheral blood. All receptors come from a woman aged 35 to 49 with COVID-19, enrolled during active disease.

The CDR3 is CASSLGQGPYEQYF. CDR3 nucleotides: TGTGCCAGCAGCTTAGGACAGGGGCCCTACGAGCAGTACTTC. The chain recombines TRBV5-4 with TRBJ2-7; 9 bases align to TRBD1. The CDR3 totals 14 residues. The V and J ends lost 2 bases and 2 bases, in that order; junction bases with no gene match: 2. Germline CDR1 and CDR2: SGHNT and YYREEE (reference sequence).

The CDR3 DNA reads TGTGCCATTTCGGGACAGACACCTGGCTACACCTTC. Encoded protein: CAISGQTPGYTF. The chain employs TRBV6-6 and TRBJ1-2, with 7 nucleotides matching TRBD1. With 10 bases clipped from V and 7 bases from J, the junction kept 9 bases outside the gene matches. The CDR3 length is 12 residues. In germline, CDR1 is MNHNY, CDR2 SVGAGI (reference sequence).

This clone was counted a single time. In nucleotides, the CDR3 is TGCGCCAGCAGCCTGCACGCCACAGGGGGCGGTGAAGCTTTCTTT. The encoded protein is CASSLHATGGGEAFF. This chain links TRBV4-3 with TRBJ1-1, with 9 bases matching TRBD1. CDR3 length equals 15 residues. J lost 7 bases, V lost 4 bases, and 10 bases had no gene match. Germline V CDR1 and CDR2: LGHNA, YSLEER.

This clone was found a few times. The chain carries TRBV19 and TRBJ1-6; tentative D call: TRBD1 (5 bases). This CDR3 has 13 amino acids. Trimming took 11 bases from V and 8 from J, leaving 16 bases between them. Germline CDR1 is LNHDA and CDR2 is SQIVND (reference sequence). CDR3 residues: CASSQGGDSPLHF. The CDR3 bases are TGTGCCTCCTCCCAGGGCGGTGATTCACCCCTCCACTTT.

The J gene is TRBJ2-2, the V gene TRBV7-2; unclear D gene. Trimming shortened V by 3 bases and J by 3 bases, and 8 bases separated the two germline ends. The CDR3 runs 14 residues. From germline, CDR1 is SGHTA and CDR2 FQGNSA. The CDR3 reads CASSLSSYTGELFF. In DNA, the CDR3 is TGTGCCAGCAGCTTGTCGTCGTACACCGGGGAGCTGTTTTTT.

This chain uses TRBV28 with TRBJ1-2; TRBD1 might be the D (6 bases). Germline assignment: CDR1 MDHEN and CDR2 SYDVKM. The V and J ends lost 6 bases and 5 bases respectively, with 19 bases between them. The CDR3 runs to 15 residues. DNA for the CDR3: TGTGCCAGCAGCCCCTCTTCACAGGGTGGATATGGCTACACCTTC. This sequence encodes CASSPSSQGGYGYTF.

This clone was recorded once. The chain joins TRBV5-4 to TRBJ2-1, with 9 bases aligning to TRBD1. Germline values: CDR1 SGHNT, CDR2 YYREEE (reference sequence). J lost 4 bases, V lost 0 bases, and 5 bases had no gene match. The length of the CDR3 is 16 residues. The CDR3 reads CASSLVGTGSYNEQFF. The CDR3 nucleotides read TGTGCCAGCAGCTTGGTAGGGACAGGGTCGTACAATGAGCAGTTCTTC.

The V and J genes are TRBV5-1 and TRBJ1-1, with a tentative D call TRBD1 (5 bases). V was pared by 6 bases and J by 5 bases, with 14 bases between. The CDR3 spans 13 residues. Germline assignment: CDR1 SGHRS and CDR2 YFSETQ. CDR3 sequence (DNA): TGCGCCAGCAAGCCGGGGGGAGGGACTGAAGCTTTCTTT. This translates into CASKPGGGTEAFF.

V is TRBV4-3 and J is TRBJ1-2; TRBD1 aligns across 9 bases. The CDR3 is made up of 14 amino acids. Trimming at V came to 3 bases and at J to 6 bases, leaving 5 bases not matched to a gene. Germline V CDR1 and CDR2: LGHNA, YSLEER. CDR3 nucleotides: TGCGCCAGCAGCCACTACACAGGGGGCGATGGCTACACCTTC. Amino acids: CASSHYTGGDGYTF.

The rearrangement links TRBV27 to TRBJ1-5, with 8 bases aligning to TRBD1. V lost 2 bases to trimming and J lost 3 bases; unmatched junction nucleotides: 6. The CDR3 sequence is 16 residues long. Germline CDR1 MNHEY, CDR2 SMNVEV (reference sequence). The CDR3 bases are TGTGCCAGCAGTTTAAGCGGGACAGGTATCAATCAGCCCCAGCATTTT. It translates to CASSLSGTGINQPQHF.

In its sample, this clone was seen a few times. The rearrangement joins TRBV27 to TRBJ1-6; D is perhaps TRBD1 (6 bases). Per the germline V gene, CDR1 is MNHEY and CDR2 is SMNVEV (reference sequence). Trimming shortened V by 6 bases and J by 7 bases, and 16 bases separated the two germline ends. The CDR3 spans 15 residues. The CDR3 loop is CASSKNRVGNSPLHF. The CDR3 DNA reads TGTGCCAGCAGCAAAAACAGGGTCGGAAATTCACCCCTCCACTTT.

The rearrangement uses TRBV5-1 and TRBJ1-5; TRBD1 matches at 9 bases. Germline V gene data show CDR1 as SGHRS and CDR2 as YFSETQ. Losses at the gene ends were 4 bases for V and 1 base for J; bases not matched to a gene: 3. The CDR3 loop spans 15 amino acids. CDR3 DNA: TGCGCCAGCAGCCCAGGACAGGGGAGCAATCAGCCCCAGCATTTT. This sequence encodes CASSPGQGSNQPQHF. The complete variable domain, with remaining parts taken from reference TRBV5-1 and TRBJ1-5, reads KAGVTQTPRYLIKTRGQQVTLSCSPISGHRSVSWYQQTPGQGLQFLFEYFSETQRNKGNFPGRFSGRQFSNSRSEMNVSTLELGDSALYLCASSPGQGSNQPQHFGDGTRLSIL.

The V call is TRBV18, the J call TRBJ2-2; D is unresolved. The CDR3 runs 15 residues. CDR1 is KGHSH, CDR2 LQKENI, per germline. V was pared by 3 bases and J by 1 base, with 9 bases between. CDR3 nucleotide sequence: TGTGCCAGCTCACCCCAGCCGGGGAACACCGGGGAGCTGTTTTTT. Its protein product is CASSPQPGNTGELFF.

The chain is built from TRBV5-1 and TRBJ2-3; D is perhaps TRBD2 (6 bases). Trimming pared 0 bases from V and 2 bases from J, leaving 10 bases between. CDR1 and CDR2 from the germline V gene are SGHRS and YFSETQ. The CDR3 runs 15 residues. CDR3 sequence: CASSLAGVNTDTQYF. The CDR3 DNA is TGCGCCAGCAGCTTGGCGGGGGTTAACACAGATACGCAGTATTTT.

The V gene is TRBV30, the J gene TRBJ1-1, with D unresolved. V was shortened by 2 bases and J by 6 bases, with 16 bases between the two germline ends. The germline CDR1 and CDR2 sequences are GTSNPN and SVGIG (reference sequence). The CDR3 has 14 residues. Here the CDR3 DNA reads TGTGCCTGGAGTTGGGCTTGGCAAATGGCTGAAGCTTTCTTT. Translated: CAWSWAWQMAEAFF.

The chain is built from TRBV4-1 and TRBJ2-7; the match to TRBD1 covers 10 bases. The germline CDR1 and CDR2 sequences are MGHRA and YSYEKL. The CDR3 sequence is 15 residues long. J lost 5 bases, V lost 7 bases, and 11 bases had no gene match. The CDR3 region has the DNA TGCGCCAGCACCCTCACCCGGGACAGGGGTCACGAGCAGTACTTC. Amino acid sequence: CASTLTRDRGHEQYF.

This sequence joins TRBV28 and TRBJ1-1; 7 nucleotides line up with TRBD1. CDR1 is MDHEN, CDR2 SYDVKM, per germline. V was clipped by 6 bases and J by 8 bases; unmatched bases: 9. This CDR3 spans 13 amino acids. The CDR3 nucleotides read TGTGCCAGCAGGCAGACAGGGACGGGGGAAGCTTTCTTT. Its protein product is CASRQTGTGEAFF. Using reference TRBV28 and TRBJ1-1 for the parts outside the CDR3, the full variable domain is DVKVTQSSRYLVKRTGEKVFLECVQDMDHENMFWYRQDPGLGLRLIYFSYDVKMKEKGDIPEGYSVSREKKERFSLILESASTNQTSMYLCASRQTGTGEAFFGQGTRLTVV.

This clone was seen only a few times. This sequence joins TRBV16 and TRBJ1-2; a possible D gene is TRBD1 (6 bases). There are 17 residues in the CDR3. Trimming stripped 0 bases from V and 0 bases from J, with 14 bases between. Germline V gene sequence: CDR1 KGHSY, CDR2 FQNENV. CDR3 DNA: TGTGCCAGCAGCCAATCAGGCTGGGACATGACTAACTATGGCTACACCTTC. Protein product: CASSQSGWDMTNYGYTF.

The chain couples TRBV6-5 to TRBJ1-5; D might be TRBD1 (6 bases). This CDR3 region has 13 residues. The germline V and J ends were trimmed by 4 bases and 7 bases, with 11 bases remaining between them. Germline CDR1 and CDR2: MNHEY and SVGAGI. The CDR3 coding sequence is TGTGCCAGCAGTTCCCCAGGGGAACAGCCCCAGCATTTT. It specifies CASSSPGEQPQHF.

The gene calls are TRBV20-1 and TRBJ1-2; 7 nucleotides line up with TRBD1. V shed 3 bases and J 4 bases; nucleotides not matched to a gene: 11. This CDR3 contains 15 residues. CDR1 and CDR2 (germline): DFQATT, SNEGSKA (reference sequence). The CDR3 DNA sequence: TGCAGTGCTAGTGGACAGGAAGCTATTTTCTATGGCTACACCTTC. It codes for CSASGQEAIFYGYTF.

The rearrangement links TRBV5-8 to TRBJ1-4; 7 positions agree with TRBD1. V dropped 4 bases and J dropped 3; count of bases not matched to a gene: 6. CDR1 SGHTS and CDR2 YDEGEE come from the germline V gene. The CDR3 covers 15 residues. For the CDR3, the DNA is TGTGCCAGCAGCGGAGGAGGGACAGCTAATGAAAAACTGTTTTTT. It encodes CASSGGGTANEKLFF.

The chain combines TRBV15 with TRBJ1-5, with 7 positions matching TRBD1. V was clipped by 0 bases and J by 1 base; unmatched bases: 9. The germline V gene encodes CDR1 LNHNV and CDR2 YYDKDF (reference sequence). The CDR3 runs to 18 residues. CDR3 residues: CATSRDLAGTVSNQPQHF. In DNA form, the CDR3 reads TGTGCCACCAGCAGAGATCTGGCCGGGACAGTCAGCAATCAGCCCCAGCATTTT.